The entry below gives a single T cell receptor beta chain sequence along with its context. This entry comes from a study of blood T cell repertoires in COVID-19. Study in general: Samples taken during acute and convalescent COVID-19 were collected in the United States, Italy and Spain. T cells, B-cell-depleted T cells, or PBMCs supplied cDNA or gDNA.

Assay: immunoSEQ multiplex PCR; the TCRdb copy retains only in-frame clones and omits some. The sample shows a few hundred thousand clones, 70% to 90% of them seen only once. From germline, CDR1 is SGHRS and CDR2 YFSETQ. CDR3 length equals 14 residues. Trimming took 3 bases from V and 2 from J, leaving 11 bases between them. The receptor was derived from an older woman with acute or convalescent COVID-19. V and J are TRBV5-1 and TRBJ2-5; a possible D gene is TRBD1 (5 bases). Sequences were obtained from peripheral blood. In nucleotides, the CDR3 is TGCGCCAGCAGCTATGAAGGGGTACAAGAGACCCAGTACTTC. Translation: CASSYEGVQETQYF.